This T cell receptor (beta chain) appears in the sequencing data of a study of cytomegalovirus exposure and HLA in healthy donors (dated by TCRdb to the late 2010s). Concerning the study at large: According to a later analysis, one platform produced both the roughly 130 validation repertoires and the 670 or so repertoires of the first cohort. The study aimed to test whether signatures of past pathogen exposure could be identified by cataloging public T cell receptors. Along with the approximately 700-subject first cohort, a separate validation cohort of over 90 different subjects was used. The study combined high-throughput TCR immunosequencing, statistical association of individual TCRs with disease status, and machine learning to predict cytomegalovirus infection status.

To prepare the library, the immunoSEQ multiplex PCR assay was applied. The paper's data handling went like this. A statistical classification framework was developed to diagnose cytomegalovirus status using the catalog of TCR beta chain sequences. The clones in this table, taken by TCRdb from immuneACCESS, are in-frame only. Not every clone is retained; where verified, under half of the shortfall comes from an unresolved V gene, and the cause of the rest is unknown. V and J calls and clone size come straight from that table; D and trimming were deduced from the DNA. The sample table holds some 250,000 clones, of which roughly 91% were seen once. The ten largest clonotypes hold approximately 3% of the sample. On this clone itself: Its target antigen remains unknown. Per-base quality was not reported, and no clone a single base away is much larger than it.

On the study overall, not on this receptor specifically: In a later analysis, TCRs clustered in the first cohort were found to also tend to co-occur in the 100 to 150 validation repertoires, with around 94% of cluster scores above 0. The authors suggested that the approach could potentially be generalized to other disease states and immunological phenotypes. Cytomegalovirus status was reported to be diagnosed by the classifier with high specificity and sensitivity in both the original and validation cohorts. In vitro tests confirmed that a few of the cytomegalovirus-associated TCR beta chains recognize cytomegalovirus antigens. All 120 or so repertoires were used to score co-occurrence in the validation cohort in a later analysis, because that analysis had no HLA typing for the cohort. In the study, some 180 TCR beta chains were listed as associated with cytomegalovirus. While some public TCRs were present in many individuals, most TCR sequences turned up only very rarely across donors.

From cysteine to phenylalanine, the CDR3 is 16 amino acids long. Only the CDR3 DNA is retained, 48 bases long and in frame from the first base. According to the germline V gene, CDR1 reads MDHEN and CDR2 reads SYDVKM. After removal of 4 bases from V and 3 bases from J, the junction retains 10 bases not matched to a gene. The donors were included in the validation cohort of roughly 130 subjects, a group kept apart from the roughly 610-subject first cohort. The chain is assembled from TRBV28 and TRBJ2-7, with TRBD2 identical over 9 junction bases. Sequences were obtained from PBMCs. This clonotype was obtained from a woman in her 30s in good health and CMV-seronegative. The CDR3 amino acid sequence is: CASSSAGTSRYYEQYF. The bases are TGTGCCAGCAGTTCCGCCGGGACTAGCAGATACTACGAGCAGTACTTC.